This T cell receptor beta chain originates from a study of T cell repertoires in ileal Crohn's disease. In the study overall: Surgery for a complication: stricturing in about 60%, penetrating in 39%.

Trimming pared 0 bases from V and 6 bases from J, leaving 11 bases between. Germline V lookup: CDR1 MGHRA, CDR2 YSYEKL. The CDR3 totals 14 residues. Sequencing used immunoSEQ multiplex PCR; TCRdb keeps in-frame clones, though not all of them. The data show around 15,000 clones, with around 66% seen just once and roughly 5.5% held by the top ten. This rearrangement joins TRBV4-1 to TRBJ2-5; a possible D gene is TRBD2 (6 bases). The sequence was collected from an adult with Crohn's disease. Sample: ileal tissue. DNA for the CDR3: TGCGCCAGCAGCCAAGATTTCGGGAGAAAGACCCAGTACTTC. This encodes CASSQDFGRKTQYF.